A selection of T cell receptor beta chains follows, all from one sample in a study of T cell responses to AZD1222 COVID-19 vaccine. Data came from immunoSEQ multiplex PCR; TCRdb stores just in-frame clones and leaves some out. The sample shows about 100,000 clones, roughly 91% of them seen only once. Specimen: peripheral blood, collected on day 0 of AZD1222 vaccination. The receptors stem from an adult in good health. CDR3s include the opening cysteine and the closing phenylalanine or tryptophan. Each record gives: D gene, J gene, clone size, V gene, CDR3 length, CDR3 DNA, CDR3 protein. A D gene is named only where the DNA matches it firmly. Some rows have no size entry. The others give once, few or many, or a class for an expanded clone.

D gene: TRBD1
J gene: TRBJ1-2
clone size: -
V gene: TRBV2
CDR3 length: 14
CDR3 DNA: TGTGCCAGCCGGACAGGGGAATTGCGGTATGGCTACACCTTC
CDR3 protein: CASRTGELRYGYTF

D gene: -
J gene: TRBJ1-1
clone size: once
V gene: TRBV18
CDR3 length: 13
CDR3 DNA: TGTGCCAGCTCACTCCAAGGGGACACTGAAGCTTTCTTT
CDR3 protein: CASSLQGDTEAFF

D gene: -
J gene: TRBJ2-7
clone size: -
V gene: TRBV5-6
CDR3 length: 14
CDR3 DNA: TGTGCCAGCAGCTTGTGGCCGGGGGACTACGAGCAGTACTTC
CDR3 protein: CASSLWPGDYEQYF

D gene: -
J gene: TRBJ2-7
clone size: -
V gene: TRBV12-3/TRBV12-4
CDR3 length: 12
CDR3 DNA: TGTGCCAGCACCGGAGGGGGGGGCGAGCAGTACTTC
CDR3 protein: CASTGGGGEQYF

D gene: -
J gene: TRBJ1-4
clone size: -
V gene: TRBV25-1
CDR3 length: 15
CDR3 DNA: TGTGCCAGCAGTACCAGGGGTGGCACTAATGAAAAACTGTTTTTT
CDR3 protein: CASSTRGGTNEKLFF

D gene: TRBD1
J gene: TRBJ2-2
clone size: -
V gene: TRBV6-5
CDR3 length: 14
CDR3 DNA: TGTGCCATCGGGACAGGGGGCGACACCGGGGAGCTGTTTTTT
CDR3 protein: CAIGTGGDTGELFF

D gene: -
J gene: TRBJ1-4
clone size: -
V gene: TRBV14
CDR3 length: 14
CDR3 DNA: TGTGCCAGCAGCCCTGTAGGGGTGGCGGAAAAACTGTTTTTT
CDR3 protein: CASSPVGVAEKLFF

D gene: -
J gene: TRBJ1-1
clone size: -
V gene: TRBV5-1
CDR3 length: 13
CDR3 DNA: TGCGCCAGCAGCTCGGACCTGAGCACTGAAGCTTTCTTT
CDR3 protein: CASSSDLSTEAFF

D gene: -
J gene: TRBJ1-1
clone size: -
V gene: TRBV7-9
CDR3 length: 14
CDR3 DNA: TGTGCCAGCAGCTTAAGTTTGTCCGTGGATCGGGCTTTCTTT
CDR3 protein: CASSLSLSVDRAFF

D gene: -
J gene: TRBJ1-1
clone size: -
V gene: TRBV19
CDR3 length: 18
CDR3 DNA: TGTGCCAGTAATGGAGGTGGGGGAAGTTTTGTGATAAACACTGAAGCTTTCTTT
CDR3 protein: CASNGGGGSFVINTEAFF

D gene: -
J gene: TRBJ2-3
clone size: -
V gene: TRBV5-1
CDR3 length: 14
CDR3 DNA: TGCGCCAGCAGCTTGGCGGCAAGCACAGATACGCAGTATTTT
CDR3 protein: CASSLAASTDTQYF

D gene: -
J gene: TRBJ1-4
clone size: -
V gene: TRBV5-1
CDR3 length: 14
CDR3 DNA: TGCGCCAGCAGATTGGCGGTCTCCCGTGAAAAACTGTTTTTT
CDR3 protein: CASRLAVSREKLFF

D gene: -
J gene: TRBJ1-5
clone size: -
V gene: TRBV21-1
CDR3 length: 15
CDR3 DNA: TGTGCCAGCAGCAAAGAGGGGACAGGGGATCAGCCCCAGCATTTT
CDR3 protein: CASSKEGTGDQPQHF

D gene: -
J gene: TRBJ1-1
clone size: -
V gene: TRBV24-1
CDR3 length: 12
CDR3 DNA: TGTGCCACCAGGGGGCCCATACATGAAGCTTTCTTT
CDR3 protein: CATRGPIHEAFF

D gene: -
J gene: TRBJ1-6
clone size: -
V gene: TRBV23-1
CDR3 length: 14
CDR3 DNA: TGCGCCAGCAGCTCCGACAGTACTAATTCACCCCTCCACTTT
CDR3 protein: CASSSDSTNSPLHF

D gene: TRBD1
J gene: TRBJ1-1
clone size: many
V gene: TRBV5-1
CDR3 length: 12
CDR3 DNA: TGCGCCAGCGGACAGGGGAACACTGAAGCTTTCTTT
CDR3 protein: CASGQGNTEAFF

D gene: -
J gene: TRBJ1-3
clone size: once
V gene: TRBV5-6
CDR3 length: 16
CDR3 DNA: TGTGCCAGCAGCTTTCGATACGATTCTTTTGGAAACACCATATATTTT
CDR3 protein: CASSFRYDSFGNTIYF

D gene: TRBD2
J gene: TRBJ2-3
clone size: -
V gene: TRBV24-1
CDR3 length: 17
CDR3 DNA: TGTGCCACCAGTGAGCCAGGACTAGCGGGGATTTCAGATACGCAGTATTTT
CDR3 protein: CATSEPGLAGISDTQYF

D gene: TRBD1
J gene: TRBJ1-1
clone size: -
V gene: TRBV5-4
CDR3 length: 17
CDR3 DNA: TGTGCCAGCAGCCAGCCCGGGACAGGGGGTCCTAACACTGAAGCTTTCTTT
CDR3 protein: CASSQPGTGGPNTEAFF

D gene: -
J gene: TRBJ1-2
clone size: -
V gene: TRBV6-5
CDR3 length: 11
CDR3 DNA: TGTGCCAGCAGTAGCTACGATGGCTACACCTTC
CDR3 protein: CASSSYDGYTF

D gene: TRBD1
J gene: TRBJ2-1
clone size: -
V gene: TRBV2
CDR3 length: 16
CDR3 DNA: TGTGCCAGCAGTGAAGCGCCGGGACAGGGTTTGCATGAGCAGTTCTTC
CDR3 protein: CASSEAPGQGLHEQFF

D gene: -
J gene: TRBJ1-1
clone size: -
V gene: TRBV6-5
CDR3 length: 13
CDR3 DNA: TGTGCCAGCATCATCGTAACCAACACTGAAGCTTTCTTT
CDR3 protein: CASIIVTNTEAFF